The entry that follows covers one T cell receptor (beta chain) sequence. There is no known antigen for this receptor. No quality values exist for individual bases; no much larger clone is one base distant. The data derive from a study of blood T cell repertoires in COVID-19 (dated by TCRdb to 2018 to 2020). With regard to the full study: Samples from collaborators originated in the United States, Italy and Spain and spanned both the acute and convalescent phases of COVID-19. HLA class I and class II types, where available, came from metadata supplied by the sample provider rather than from assay-based typing. Deeply sampled blood TCRbeta repertoires from subjects exposed to, actively infected with, or recovered from COVID-19 were included in the dataset. The samples were drawn from two sources: the first 160 participants of the ongoing ImmuneRACE study, and fewer than 1,500 subjects contributed by 6 global collaborators. A freely available public database, intended as a resource for researchers studying the immune response to SARS-CoV-2, is where the repertoires were released. The material from the prospective study consisted of cDNA or gDNA derived from T cells, B-cell-depleted T cells, or PBMCs. The sample metadata nearly always contained a de-identified subject ID, COVID-19 status, age in years and sex. Study-wide conclusions, independent of this receptor: The quantity of clinical and demographic metadata differed by source and by participant and was supplied without curation.

TCRbeta CDR3 regions were amplified from genomic DNA by means of the immunoSEQ Assay, a bias-controlled multiplex PCR. The study's processing was this. Nucleated cell counts per sample were estimated from amplification of reference gene primers within the assay. To quantify the absolute abundance of each unique TCRbeta CDR3 rearrangement, sequence reads were collapsed and filtered. For each sample, productive Simpson clonality was calculated by taking the square root of Simpson's diversity index across productive rearrangements. TCRdb limited this immuneACCESS table to in-frame rearrangements with V and J called. A share of clones is missing; checked studies link under half to unresolved V genes, and the rest is unexplained. V and J calls and clone size are given by that table; D and trimming were obtained from the DNA. For this sample the table gives about 380,000 clones, of which 81% were detected only once. The ten largest clones take up about 1.2% of the sample.

Collaborating institutions collected whole blood in K2EDTA tubes following their own protocols. For TCRbeta analysis, collaborators shipped samples in one of three forms: frozen whole blood, isolated PBMCs, or DNA extracted from either of those sample types. At the junction V is shortened by 5 bases and J by 6 bases; bases outside the gene matches: 7. For CDR1 and CDR2, the germline V gene lists MNHEY and SVGAGI. Measured from the cysteine to the phenylalanine, the CDR3 is 13 residues long. Only the CDR3 DNA stays, 39 bases, in frame from base 1. The chain links TRBV6-5 with TRBJ2-7; TRBD1 lines up with 7 middle nucleotides. The material sequenced was peripheral blood. The clonotype originates from a human donor with acute or convalescent COVID-19. The donor label of this sample is uncertain. DNA sequence: TGTGCCAGCAGTAGAGGACAGGCGCGCGAGCAGTACTTC. It is translated as CASSRGQAREQYF.